Each of the 21 T cell receptor beta chains below was sequenced from the same sample in a study of blood T cell repertoires in COVID-19. The repertoire was sequenced with immunoSEQ multiplex PCR; TCRdb's copy has only in-frame clones and lacks some. The sample comprises 70,000 or so clones, under 95% of which are singletons, and approximately 9% rests with the top ten. The sample comprised peripheral blood. Source of these receptors: a human donor in a cohort sampled during active COVID-19.

The V gene is TRBV19, the J gene TRBJ2-3; D may be TRBD2 (5 bases). Trimming took off 5 bases at V and 3 bases at J, with 18 bases between the two ends. Germline loops: CDR1 LNHDA, CDR2 SQIVND (reference sequence). The CDR3 is 16 residues long. This CDR3 reads CASSPGPTSGTDTQYF. CDR3 coding DNA: TGTGCCAGTAGTCCAGGACCTACTTCGGGGACAGATACGCAGTATTTT. Combining the CDR3 with reference TRBV19 and TRBJ2-3 gives the whole variable domain DGGITQSPKYLFRKEGQNVTLSCEQNLNHDAMYWYRQDPGQGLRLIYYSQIVNDFQKGDIAEGYSVSREKKESFPLTVTSAQKNPTAFYLCASSPGPTSGTDTQYFGPGTRLTVL.

J is TRBJ2-1 and V is TRBV24-1; TRBD1 aligns across 11 bases. The CDR3 is made up of 16 amino acids. Germline CDR1 is KGHDR and CDR2 is SFDVKD. J lost 6 bases, V lost 5 bases, and 8 bases had no gene match. Here the CDR3 DNA reads TGTGCCACCAGTGTGGCAGGACAGGGGGCCGGCAATGAGCAGTTCTTC. Translating gives CATSVAGQGAGNEQFF.

This chain uses TRBV6-4 with TRBJ2-3, with 11 bases matching TRBD2. The V gene's germline CDR1 is MRHNA and CDR2 SNTAGT. Unmatched junction bases numbered 5, after V lost 3 bases and J lost 3 bases. The CDR3 covers 16 residues. For the CDR3, the DNA is TGTGCCAGCAGTGAGGTAGCGGGAGGGCCAACAGATACGCAGTATTTT. Translated: CASSEVAGGPTDTQYF.

The genes are TRBV5-5 and TRBJ1-6; no reliable D call. V dropped 0 bases and J dropped 9 bases, with 16 bases sitting between them. Germline assignment: CDR1 SGHKS and CDR2 YYEKEE (reference sequence). This CDR3 comprises 16 residues. CDR3 coding DNA: TGTGCCAGCAGCTTGGTCGAGATAAACTCAGGTTCACCCCTCCACTTT. This translates into CASSLVEINSGSPLHF.

J is TRBJ2-4 and V is TRBV7-9; D remains unclear. The V and J ends lost 5 bases and 1 base respectively, with 6 bases between them. The CDR3 spans 13 residues. Germline V CDR1 and CDR2: SEHNR, FQNEAQ (reference sequence). The CDR3 here is CASSPPAKNIQYF. CDR3 DNA sequence: TGTGCCAGCAGCCCTCCCGCCAAAAACATTCAGTACTTC.

The V and J genes are TRBV7-8 and TRBJ2-1; perhaps TRBD1 as D (5 bases). V lost 2 bases, J lost 7 bases, and 24 bases lay in between. Germline values: CDR1 SGHVS, CDR2 FQNEAQ. The length of the CDR3 is 18 residues. CDR3 DNA sequence: TGTGCCAGCAGCTTAACCCTGAAACAGGTATCGGTCGCGAATGAGCAGTTCTTC. Translated, it gives CASSLTLKQVSVANEQFF.

This sequence joins TRBV6-5 and TRBJ2-3; 9 bases match TRBD2. CDR3 length: 15 amino acids. The trim removed 6 bases at V and 8 bases at J, leaving 12 bases unmatched. Per germline, CDR1 MNHEY and CDR2 SVGAGI. The CDR3 coding sequence is TGTGCCAGCAGAGTCGAGGGCACTAGCGGGTCTACGCAGTATTTT. Encoded protein: CASRVEGTSGSTQYF.

CDR3 DNA sequence: TGTGCCAGCAGCTTGAGAAGAGATACGCAGTATTTT. Protein: CASSLRRDTQYF. This chain links TRBV7-2 with TRBJ2-3; no clear D. Germline V lookup: CDR1 SGHTA, CDR2 FQGNSA. V gave up 3 bases and J gave up 5 bases, with 6 bases separating them. CDR3 size: 12 residues.

The genes are TRBV5-4 and TRBJ2-4, with a possible D match to TRBD2 (6 bases). Trimming left V 1 base short and J 3 bases short, with 14 bases between. This CDR3 is built from 16 residues. Per the germline V gene, CDR1 is SGHNT and CDR2 is YYREEE (reference sequence). In nucleotides, the CDR3 is TGTGCCAGCAGCTTGTTGGATCAGGGAGGCAAAAACATTCAGTACTTC. It encodes CASSLLDQGGKNIQYF.

The chain uses TRBV3-1 (or the pseudogene TRBV3-2) and TRBJ2-1; D uncertain. Trimming shortened V by 2 bases and J by 6 bases, and 14 bases separated the two germline ends. The CDR3 totals 15 residues. Germline V gene sequence: CDR1 LGHDT, CDR2 YNNKEL (reference sequence). CDR3 loop: CASSQSIPGFNEQFF. The DNA of the CDR3 is TGTGCCAGCAGCCAATCAATTCCAGGTTTCAATGAGCAGTTCTTC.

The rearrangement joins TRBV9 to TRBJ2-1; 9 nucleotides align to TRBD2. CDR1 is SGDLS, CDR2 YYNGEE, per germline. This CDR3 is built from 14 residues. The V segment lost 2 bases and the J segment 7 bases; nucleotides outside the gene matches: 4. CDR3 region: CASSVGGLANEQFF. CDR3 in DNA: TGTGCCAGCAGCGTGGGGGGACTAGCAAATGAGCAGTTCTTC.

Only one count was recorded for this clone. The CDR3 is CASSPDKNYGYTF. The DNA of the CDR3 is TGTGCCAGCAGCCCGGACAAGAACTATGGCTACACCTTC. The V and J genes are TRBV7-2 and TRBJ1-2; maybe TRBD1 (5 bases). The CDR3 length is 13 residues. Trimming stripped 5 bases from V and 2 bases from J, with 9 bases between. Germline CDR1 reads SGHTA; CDR2 reads FQGNSA. Full variable domain (rest looked up from reference TRBV7-2 and TRBJ1-2): GAGVSQSPSNKVTEKGKDVELRCDPISGHTALYWYRQSLGQGLEFLIYFQGNSAPDKSGLPSDRFSAERTGGSVSTLTIQRTQQEDSAVYLCASSPDKNYGYTFGSGTRLTVV.

The rearrangement joins TRBV6-6 to TRBJ2-2; the D gene is possibly TRBD1 (5 bases). CDR3 size: 16 residues. CDR1 MNHNY and CDR2 SVGAGI come from the germline V gene (reference sequence). V was shortened by 0 bases and J by 1 base, with 9 bases between the two germline ends. CDR3 region: CASSYSITGNTGELFF. CDR3 bases: TGTGCCAGCAGTTACTCGATTACAGGGAACACCGGGGAGCTGTTTTTT.

The chain recombines TRBV4-1 with TRBJ2-3; D unclear. Trimming took 1 base from V and 6 from J, leaving 11 bases between them. The germline V gene has CDR1 MGHRA and CDR2 YSYEKL. CDR3 length equals 14 residues. CDR3 sequence (DNA): TGCGCCAGCAGCCAAGCCTCTAGTTCTGATACGCAGTATTTT. Protein product: CASSQASSSDTQYF.

The CDR3 coding sequence is TGTGCCAGTAGTCTGACAGGGTTTACTGAAGCTTTCTTT. The encoded protein is CASSLTGFTEAFF. The rearrangement links TRBV19 to TRBJ1-1; the match to TRBD1 covers 7 bases. V shed 5 bases, J shed 5 bases, and the junction held 5 bases outside the gene matches. Germline V gene sequence: CDR1 LNHDA, CDR2 SQIVND (reference sequence). CDR3 length equals 13 residues.

The rearrangement joins TRBV2 to TRBJ1-4; D might be TRBD1 (6 bases). This CDR3 has 15 residues. Germline CDR1 SNHLY, CDR2 FYNNEI. Trimming cost V 5 bases and J 1 base, with 11 bases left between them. The CDR3 reads CASSFQQGTNEKLFF. CDR3 DNA sequence: TGTGCCAGCAGTTTTCAACAGGGAACTAATGAAAAACTGTTTTTT.

The chain carries TRBV2 and TRBJ2-3; D is perhaps TRBD1 (6 bases). Trimming cost V 3 bases and J 2 bases, with 9 bases left between them. The CDR3 has 14 residues. CDR1 and CDR2 from the germline V gene are SNHLY and FYNNEI. CDR3 DNA sequence: TGTGCCAGCAGTGACACAGGGATCACAGATACGCAGTATTTT. Its protein is CASSDTGITDTQYF.

The genes are TRBV28 and TRBJ2-2; D is ambiguous. The CDR3 runs to 13 residues. Germline V gene lookup returns CDR1 MDHEN and CDR2 SYDVKM. The V gene lost 5 bases and the J gene lost 7 bases, with 11 bases spanning the gap. CDR3 nucleotides: TGTGCCAGCAGTGCCCGGCGGAGCGGGGAGCTGTTTTTT. It translates to CASSARRSGELFF.

This clone has a single count. The CDR3 DNA is TGTGCCAGCAGCCAAAGCAGGGGGCGAGGTGGGGAGCTGTTTTTT. Its translation: CASSQSRGRGGELFF. This chain links TRBV7-2 with TRBJ2-2, with 8 bases matching TRBD1. Trimming took 5 bases from V and 8 from J; bases not matched to a gene: 10. This CDR3 region has 15 residues. The germline V gene has CDR1 SGHTA and CDR2 FQGNSA. The complete variable domain, with remaining parts taken from reference TRBV7-2 and TRBJ2-2, reads GAGVSQSPSNKVTEKGKDVELRCDPISGHTALYWYRQSLGQGLEFLIYFQGNSAPDKSGLPSDRFSAERTGGSVSTLTIQRTQQEDSAVYLCASSQSRGRGGELFFGEGSRLTVL.

The chain links TRBV2 to TRBJ2-6, with TRBD2 as a possible D gene (6 bases). The CDR3 consists of 16 residues. CDR1 and CDR2 (germline): SNHLY, FYNNEI. Trimming removed 4 bases from V and 2 bases from J, with 12 bases in between. CDR3 in amino acids: CASSGGASAGANVLTF. CDR3 bases: TGTGCCAGCAGTGGAGGGGCTAGCGCTGGGGCCAACGTCCTGACTTTC.

Judged by abundance, this clone is large. The chain has TRBV7-9 and TRBJ1-1; 9 bases match TRBD1. J gave up 1 base and V 5 bases, and 5 bases lay outside the gene matches. The CDR3 is 15 amino acids. The germline CDR1 and CDR2 sequences are SEHNR and FQNEAQ (reference sequence). The CDR3 protein is CASSGQGTRNTEAFF. The CDR3 nucleotides read TGTGCCAGCAGCGGACAGGGGACCCGGAACACTGAAGCTTTCTTT.